The 5 T cell receptor beta chains below all came from one sample that was sequenced in a study of T cell changes during pregnancy in multiple sclerosis. Assay used: immunoSEQ multiplex PCR; TCRdb lists only in-frame clones, some missing. The sample records about 59,000 clones, approximately 90% being singletons. The sample in question was peripheral blood, obtained in the first trimester of pregnancy. The origin of the receptors is a female donor in good health, enrolled as a control in a pregnancy study.

V gene TRBV25-1 combines with J gene TRBJ1-1; D ambiguous. Germline loops: CDR1 MGHDK, CDR2 SYGVNS. The CDR3 runs to 14 residues. Trimming removed 0 bases at V and 3 bases at J, with 8 bases between. The CDR3 loop reads CASSEYQTDTEAFF. CDR3 bases: TGTGCCAGCAGTGAATACCAGACTGACACTGAAGCTTTCTTT.

The chain uses TRBV4-3 and TRBJ2-5, with 9 bases lining up with TRBD2. Trimming took 1 base from V and 5 from J; bases not matched to a gene: 5. The length of the CDR3 is 15 residues. CDR1 is LGHNA, CDR2 YSLEER, per germline. This chain's CDR3 is CASSQGASGGETQYF. Here the CDR3 DNA reads TGCGCCAGCAGCCAAGGGGCCAGCGGGGGGGAGACCCAGTACTTC.

The rearrangement links TRBV5-1 to TRBJ2-2, with D tentatively TRBD1 (6 bases). This CDR3 contains 14 residues. CDR1 and CDR2 (germline): SGHRS, YFSETQ. V dropped 6 bases and J dropped 1 base, with 10 bases sitting between them. The CDR3 DNA sequence: TGCGCCAGCACACTGACAGGGAACACCGGGGAGCTGTTTTTT. It specifies CASTLTGNTGELFF.

This clone was seen just once. This chain's CDR3 is CAWTHQDGGNYGYTF. CDR3 nucleotide sequence: TGTGCCTGGACCCACCAGGATGGGGGCAACTATGGCTACACCTTC. V is TRBV30 and J is TRBJ1-2; D is perhaps TRBD1 (6 bases). Germline-derived CDR1 and CDR2 are GTSNPN and SVGIG (reference sequence). The CDR3 runs 15 residues. Trimming left V 4 bases short and J 2 bases short, with 17 bases between.

The rearrangement uses TRBV18 and TRBJ2-7, with 7 bases matching TRBD1. The CDR3 spans 14 residues. The V segment lost 3 bases and the J segment 2 bases; nucleotides outside the gene matches: 4. Germline V gene data show CDR1 as KGHSH and CDR2 as LQKENI. The CDR3 bases are TGTGCCAGCTCACCGACCGACAGGGCCTACGAGCAGTACTTC. As protein: CASSPTDRAYEQYF.